A selection of T cell receptor beta chains follows, all from one sample in a study of memory CD4+ T cells and cytomegalovirus serostatus. Profiling relied on immunoSEQ multiplex PCR, and the TCRdb table lists in-frame clones only, not all of them. In the table there are about 40,000 clones, about 85% of which are singletons. The sequenced sample was memory CD4+ T cells from blood. The receptors come from an adult in good health and CMV-seronegative. Both conserved end residues are part of each CDR3. The D gene is left open where the match is weak. Size is omitted from some rows. Given values are once, few, many or a class for expanded clones.

abundance	v_gene	j_gene	d_gene	CDR3nt	CDR3aa
NA	TRBV2	TRBJ2-2	TRBD1	TGTGCCATCTCATTGCCCAGGGGGCGACGAGTGGGTGCCGGGGAGCTGTTTTTT	CAISLPRGRRVGAGELFF
NA	TRBV12-5	TRBJ1-5	NA	TGTGCTAGTGGTTTCGGGCAGCCCCAGCATTTT	CASGFGQPQHF
NA	TRBV4-2	TRBJ2-1	NA	TGTGCCAGCAGCCAATCTGAACGAGAGGGTGAGCAGTTCTTC	CASSQSEREGEQFF
NA	TRBV18	TRBJ2-3	TRBD2	TGTGCCAGCTCACCACGGACTAGCGGGGGGGGAGATACGCAGTATTTT	CASSPRTSGGGDTQYF
NA	TRBV27	TRBJ1-2	NA	TGTGCCAGCAGCCGACAGGTTGGGGAACTTTGGGGCTACACCTTC	CASSRQVGELWGYTF
NA	TRBV6-1	TRBJ2-2	NA	TGTGCCAGCAGGGGTACGCGATCAGGGATCGGGGAGCTGTTTTTT	CASRGTRSGIGELFF
NA	TRBV4-2	TRBJ1-5	NA	TGTGCCAGCAGCCAAGATGAGGGGCTCAGCAATCAGCCCCAGCATTTT	CASSQDEGLSNQPQHF
NA	TRBV7-9	TRBJ1-2	NA	TGTGCCAGCAGCTCGGACACGGATAACTATGGCTACACCTTC	CASSSDTDNYGYTF
NA	TRBV30	TRBJ1-2	NA	TGTGCCTGGAGTGCTAATACAGGGCATGGCTACACCTTC	CAWSANTGHGYTF
NA	TRBV6-1	TRBJ1-4	NA	TGTGCCAGCAGTGACGGAGCGGCATGGGGAAGGGAAAAACTGTTTTTT	CASSDGAAWGREKLFF
NA	TRBV4-1	TRBJ1-2	TRBD1	TGCGCCAGCAGCCGCCCCGGGACAGGGGAGGGCGGCTACACCTTC	CASSRPGTGEGGYTF
NA	TRBV19	TRBJ2-2	NA	TGTGCCAGTAGTATAGGCCCCAACAGACTCACCGGGGAGCTGTTTTTT	CASSIGPNRLTGELFF
NA	TRBV4-1	TRBJ2-5	NA	TGCGCCAGCAGCCAAGATCAAGCCCGACAAGAGACCCAGTACTTC	CASSQDQARQETQYF
NA	TRBV18	TRBJ2-1	TRBD1	TGTGCCAGCTCAATTGACAGGGTTGGGTCGGTTGAGCAGTTCTTC	CASSIDRVGSVEQFF
few	TRBV6-1	TRBJ1-5	NA	TGTGCCAGCAGTGTTAGAGTCAGGGCGGCCGGTCAGCCCCAGCATTTT	CASSVRVRAAGQPQHF
once	TRBV9	TRBJ1-1	NA	TGTGCCAGCAGCGTAGAACCAGTTAACACTGAAGCTTTCTTT	CASSVEPVNTEAFF
NA	TRBV5-1	TRBJ2-3	TRBD2	TGCGCCAGCATCCAGGGACTAGCTTCCACAGATACGCAGTATTTT	CASIQGLASTDTQYF
NA	TRBV2	TRBJ1-2	NA	TGTGCCAGCACCACACCAGGGGCGGGTGGCTACACCTTC	CASTTPGAGGYTF
NA	TRBV7-2	TRBJ2-2	TRBD1	TGTGCCAGCAGGGCAGGGGGCACAACCGGGGAGCTGTTTTTT	CASRAGGTTGELFF
NA	TRBV4-3	TRBJ1-1	NA	TGCGCCAGCAGCCGGGGGGCCCTGCAAGGGGCTTTCTTT	CASSRGALQGAFF
NA	TRBV6-5	TRBJ1-2	TRBD1	TGTGCCAGCAGCCTCCGGAGGACAGGGGGGTCTAGCTACACCTTC	CASSLRRTGGSSYTF
once	TRBV4-3	TRBJ1-4	NA	TGCGCCAGCAGCCAAGATTTGGGGAGAAAACTGTTTTTT	CASSQDLGRKLFF
NA	TRBV21-1	TRBJ2-1	NA	TGTGCCAGCAGCAGATGGACTAGCGGGGGGGCTTTTGAGCAGTTCTTC	CASSRWTSGGAFEQFF
NA	TRBV6-5	TRBJ2-3	NA	TGTGCCAGCAGTTACAGGGGTACGCAGTATTTT	CASSYRGTQYF
NA	TRBV9	TRBJ2-3	NA	TGTGCCAGCAGCGTAGACCTTATCACAGATACGCAGTATTTT	CASSVDLITDTQYF
NA	TRBV7-3	TRBJ2-3	NA	TGTGCCAGCAGCTTCCAATCCGGGACAAGCACAGATACGCAGTATTTT	CASSFQSGTSTDTQYF
NA	TRBV5-6	TRBJ2-1	NA	TGTGCCAGCAGCTTACTTCTACTAGCCGGCCCCAATGAGCAGTTCTTC	CASSLLLLAGPNEQFF
NA	TRBV5-4	TRBJ2-7	NA	TGTGCCAGCAGCTTGGGAAGCGCGTTATACTACGAGCAGTACTTC	CASSLGSALYYEQYF
NA	TRBV25-1	TRBJ2-7	TRBD1	TGTGCCAGCAGTGGGGACAGCGGCCTCGAGCAGTACTTC	CASSGDSGLEQYF
NA	TRBV30	TRBJ1-5	TRBD1	TGTGCCTGGAGTACCTCCAACAGGGGTAATCAGCCCCAGCATTTT	CAWSTSNRGNQPQHF
NA	TRBV6-6	TRBJ2-3	TRBD2	TGTGCCAGCAGGGGGGGGAAGGGCTCAGATACGCAGTATTTT	CASRGGKGSDTQYF
NA	TRBV6-1	TRBJ2-7	TRBD1	TGTGGGACAGGGTCTTTTCGAACCTACGAGCAGTACTTC	CGTGSFRTYEQYF
NA	TRBV2	TRBJ2-2	NA	TGTGCCAGCAAGGGGGGCCGCGCCGGGGAGCTGTTTTTT	CASKGGRAGELFF
few	TRBV7-7	TRBJ2-5	TRBD1	TGTGCCAGCAGCTCAACGGGACAGGGAAAGACCCAGTACTTC	CASSSTGQGKTQYF
NA	TRBV5-6	TRBJ1-3	NA	TGTGCCAGCAGCTTAGTTCCCGGACAGTCCCAGAACACCATATATTTT	CASSLVPGQSQNTIYF
NA	TRBV30	TRBJ1-2	NA	TGTGCCTGGGGGGACGGACGATACTATGGCTACACCTTC	CAWGDGRYYGYTF
NA	TRBV7-3	TRBJ2-3	NA	TGTGCCAGCAGCTTAACAGGGGTCCGCACAGATACGCAGTATTTT	CASSLTGVRTDTQYF
NA	TRBV7-3	TRBJ2-3	NA	TGTGCCAGCAGCCTAAGGGGTTGGGCAGATACGCAGTATTTT	CASSLRGWADTQYF
NA	TRBV14	TRBJ2-7	NA	TGTGCCAGCAGCCCTCTACTAGCTACGGCATACGAGCAGTACTTC	CASSPLLATAYEQYF
NA	TRBV20-1	TRBJ1-2	NA	TGCAGTGCTACCAGGGAGGGCTACACCTTC	CSATREGYTF
NA	TRBV29-1	TRBJ1-4	NA	TGCAGTGCCGGCCAAGGGATCGCGCGCGGAAAACTGTTTTTT	CSAGQGIARGKLFF
NA	TRBV5-8	TRBJ1-1	NA	TGTGCCAGCAGCCCGCGGGCAAAACGGGCTTTCTTT	CASSPRAKRAFF
few	TRBV6-6	TRBJ1-5	TRBD1	TGTGCCAGCAGCTACAGGGGAAGCAATCAGCCCCAGCATTTT	CASSYRGSNQPQHF
NA	TRBV19	TRBJ2-5	NA	TGTGCCAGTAGTTTACAGGGTTTTCAAGAGACCCAGTACTTC	CASSLQGFQETQYF